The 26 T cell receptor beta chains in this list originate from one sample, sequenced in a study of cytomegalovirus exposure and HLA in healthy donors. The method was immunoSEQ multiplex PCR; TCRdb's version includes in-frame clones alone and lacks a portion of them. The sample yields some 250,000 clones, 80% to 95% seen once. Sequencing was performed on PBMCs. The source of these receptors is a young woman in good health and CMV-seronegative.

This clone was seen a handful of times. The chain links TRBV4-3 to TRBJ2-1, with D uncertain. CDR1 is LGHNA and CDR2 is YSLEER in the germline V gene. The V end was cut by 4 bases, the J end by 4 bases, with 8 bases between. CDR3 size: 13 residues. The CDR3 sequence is CASSRWTYNEQFF. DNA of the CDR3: TGCGCCAGCAGCCGATGGACGTACAATGAGCAGTTCTTC.

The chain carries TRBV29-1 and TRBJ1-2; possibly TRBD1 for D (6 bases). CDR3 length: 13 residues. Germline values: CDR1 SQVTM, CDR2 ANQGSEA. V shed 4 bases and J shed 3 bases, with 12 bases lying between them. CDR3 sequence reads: CSVAVDSDYGYTF. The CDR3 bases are TGCAGCGTTGCGGTGGACAGTGACTATGGCTACACCTTC.

The CDR3: CASSSDPRDRGTGELFF. CDR3 nucleotide sequence: TGTGCCAGCAGCTCGGACCCCCGGGACAGGGGCACCGGGGAGCTGTTTTTT. The chain combines TRBV5-6 with TRBJ2-2; 10 bases map to TRBD1. With 3 bases clipped from V and 4 bases from J, the junction kept 9 bases outside the gene matches. Germline-derived CDR1 and CDR2 are SGHDT and YYEEEE. This CDR3 is built from 17 residues.

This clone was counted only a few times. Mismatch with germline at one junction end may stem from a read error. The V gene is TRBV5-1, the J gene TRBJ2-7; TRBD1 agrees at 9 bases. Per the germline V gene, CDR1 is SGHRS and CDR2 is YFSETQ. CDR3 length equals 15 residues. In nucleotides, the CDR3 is TGTGCCAGCAGTAATACGGGACAGGGCTCCTACGAGCAGTACTTC. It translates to CASSNTGQGSYEQYF.

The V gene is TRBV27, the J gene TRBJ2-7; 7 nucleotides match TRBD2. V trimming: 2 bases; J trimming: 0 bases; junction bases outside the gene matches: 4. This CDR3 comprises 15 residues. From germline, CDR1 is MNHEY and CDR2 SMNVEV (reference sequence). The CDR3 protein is CASSLRSGYSYEQYF. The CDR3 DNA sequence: TGTGCCAGCAGTTTACGTAGCGGGTACTCCTACGAGCAGTACTTC.

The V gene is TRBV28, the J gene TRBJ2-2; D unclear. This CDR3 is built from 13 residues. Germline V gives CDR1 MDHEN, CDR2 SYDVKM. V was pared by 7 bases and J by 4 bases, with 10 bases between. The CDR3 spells CASMVGSTGELFF. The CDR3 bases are TGTGCCAGCATGGTGGGATCCACCGGGGAGCTGTTTTTT.

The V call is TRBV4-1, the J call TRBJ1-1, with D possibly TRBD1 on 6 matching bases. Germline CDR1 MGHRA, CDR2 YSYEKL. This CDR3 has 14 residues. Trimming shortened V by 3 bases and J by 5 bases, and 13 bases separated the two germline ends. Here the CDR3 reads CASSQGAGRTEAFF. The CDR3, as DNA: TGCGCCAGCAGCCAGGGGGCCGGGAGGACTGAAGCTTTCTTT.

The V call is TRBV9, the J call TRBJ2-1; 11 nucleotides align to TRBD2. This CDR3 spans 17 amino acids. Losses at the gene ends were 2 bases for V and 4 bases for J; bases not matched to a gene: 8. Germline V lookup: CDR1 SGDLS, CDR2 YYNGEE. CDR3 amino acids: CASSVSQTSGDYNEQFF. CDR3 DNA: TGTGCCAGCAGCGTCTCACAGACTAGCGGGGATTACAATGAGCAGTTCTTC. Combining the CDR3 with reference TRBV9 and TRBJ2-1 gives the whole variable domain DSGVTQTPKHLITATGQRVTLRCSPRSGDLSVYWYQQSLDQGLQFLIQYYNGEERAKGNILERFSAQQFPDLHSELNLSSLELGDSALYFCASSVSQTSGDYNEQFFGPGTRLTVL.

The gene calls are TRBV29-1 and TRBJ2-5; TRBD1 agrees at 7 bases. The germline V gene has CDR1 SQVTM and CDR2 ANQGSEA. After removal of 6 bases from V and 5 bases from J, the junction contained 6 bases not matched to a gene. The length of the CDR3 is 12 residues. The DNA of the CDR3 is TGCAGCGTAGACACGACAGGGGAGACCCAGTACTTC. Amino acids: CSVDTTGETQYF.

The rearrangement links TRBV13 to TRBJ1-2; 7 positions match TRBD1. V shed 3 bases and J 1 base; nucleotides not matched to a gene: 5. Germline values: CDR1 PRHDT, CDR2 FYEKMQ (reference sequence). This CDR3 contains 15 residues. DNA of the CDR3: TGTGCCAGCAGCTTCAAGGGACAGAGTAACTATGGCTACACCTTC. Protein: CASSFKGQSNYGYTF.

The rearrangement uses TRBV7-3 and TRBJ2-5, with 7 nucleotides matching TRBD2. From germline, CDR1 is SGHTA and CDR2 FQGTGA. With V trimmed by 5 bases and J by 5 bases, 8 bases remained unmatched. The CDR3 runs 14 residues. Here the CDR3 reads CASSPFGGGETQYF. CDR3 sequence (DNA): TGTGCCAGCAGCCCCTTCGGGGGAGGGGAGACCCAGTACTTC.

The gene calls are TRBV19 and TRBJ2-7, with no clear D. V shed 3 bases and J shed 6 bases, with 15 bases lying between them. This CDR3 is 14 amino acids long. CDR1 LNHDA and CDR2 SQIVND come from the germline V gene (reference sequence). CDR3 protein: CASSISSNIGEQYF. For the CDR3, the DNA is TGTGCCAGTAGTATTTCTTCCAACATCGGCGAGCAGTACTTC.

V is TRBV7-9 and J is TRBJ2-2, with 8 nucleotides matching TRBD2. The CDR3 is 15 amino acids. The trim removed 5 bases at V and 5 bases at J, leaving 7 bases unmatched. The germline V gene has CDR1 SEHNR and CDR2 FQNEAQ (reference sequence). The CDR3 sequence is CASSPGLARTGELFF. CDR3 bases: TGTGCCAGCAGCCCCGGACTAGCCAGGACCGGGGAGCTGTTTTTT.

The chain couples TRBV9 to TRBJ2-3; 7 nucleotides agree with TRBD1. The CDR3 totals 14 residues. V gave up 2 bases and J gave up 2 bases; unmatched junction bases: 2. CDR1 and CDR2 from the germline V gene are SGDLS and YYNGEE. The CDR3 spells CASSVGTDTDTQYF. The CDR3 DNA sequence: TGTGCCAGCAGCGTCGGGACAGACACAGATACGCAGTATTTT. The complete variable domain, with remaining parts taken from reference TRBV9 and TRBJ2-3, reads DSGVTQTPKHLITATGQRVTLRCSPRSGDLSVYWYQQSLDQGLQFLIQYYNGEERAKGNILERFSAQQFPDLHSELNLSSLELGDSALYFCASSVGTDTDTQYFGPGTRLTVL.

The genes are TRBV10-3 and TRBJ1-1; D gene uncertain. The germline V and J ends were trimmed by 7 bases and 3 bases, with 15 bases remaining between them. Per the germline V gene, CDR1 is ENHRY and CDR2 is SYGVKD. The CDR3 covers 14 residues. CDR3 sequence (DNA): TGTGCCATCACCAGACACCCTAAGGACACTGAAGCTTTCTTT. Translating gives CAITRHPKDTEAFF.

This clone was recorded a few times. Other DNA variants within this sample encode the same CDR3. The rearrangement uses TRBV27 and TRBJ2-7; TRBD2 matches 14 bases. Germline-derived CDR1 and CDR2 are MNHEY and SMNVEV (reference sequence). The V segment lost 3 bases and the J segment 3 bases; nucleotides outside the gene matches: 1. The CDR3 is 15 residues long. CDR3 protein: CASSLGLAGVYEQYF. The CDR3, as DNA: TGTGCCAGCAGTTTGGGACTAGCGGGAGTCTACGAGCAGTACTTC.

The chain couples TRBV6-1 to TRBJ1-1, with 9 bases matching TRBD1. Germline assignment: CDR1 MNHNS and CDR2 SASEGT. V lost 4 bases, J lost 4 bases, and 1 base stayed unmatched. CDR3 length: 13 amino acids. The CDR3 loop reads CASSATGGTEAFF. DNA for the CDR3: TGTGCCAGCAGTGCGACAGGGGGCACTGAAGCTTTCTTT.

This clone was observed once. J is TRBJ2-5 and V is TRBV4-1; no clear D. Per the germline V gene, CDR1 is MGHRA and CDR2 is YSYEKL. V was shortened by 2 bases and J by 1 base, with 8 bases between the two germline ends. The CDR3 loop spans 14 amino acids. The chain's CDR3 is CASSQLGSQETQYF. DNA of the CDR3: TGCGCCAGCAGCCAACTAGGGTCCCAAGAGACCCAGTACTTC.

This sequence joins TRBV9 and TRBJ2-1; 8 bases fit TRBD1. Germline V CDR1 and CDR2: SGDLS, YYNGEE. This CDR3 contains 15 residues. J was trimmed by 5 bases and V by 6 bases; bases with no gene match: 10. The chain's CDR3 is CASNHGQGMDNEQFF. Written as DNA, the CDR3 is TGTGCCAGCAACCACGGACAGGGTATGGACAATGAGCAGTTCTTC.

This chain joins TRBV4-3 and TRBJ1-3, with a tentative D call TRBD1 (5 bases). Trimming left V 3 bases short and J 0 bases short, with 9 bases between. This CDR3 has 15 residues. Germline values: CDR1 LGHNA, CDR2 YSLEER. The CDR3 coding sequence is TGCGCCAGCAGCCAGTCCAGGGCCTCTGGAAACACCATATATTTT. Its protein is CASSQSRASGNTIYF.

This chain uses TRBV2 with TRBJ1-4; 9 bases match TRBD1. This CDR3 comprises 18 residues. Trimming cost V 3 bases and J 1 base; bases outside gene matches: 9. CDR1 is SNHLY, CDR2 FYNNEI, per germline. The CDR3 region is CASSESWDRVRTNEKLFF. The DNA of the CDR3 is TGTGCCAGCAGTGAGAGCTGGGACAGGGTTCGAACTAATGAAAAACTGTTTTTT.

The CDR3 loop reads CASSGQGPNQPQHF. The CDR3 DNA follows: TGTGCCAGCAGTGGACAGGGCCCCAATCAGCCCCAGCATTTT. The rearrangement uses TRBV11-3 and TRBJ1-5, with 8 bases aligning to TRBD1. With V trimmed by 6 bases and J by 3 bases, 4 bases remained unmatched. Germline V CDR1 and CDR2: SGHNT, YENEEA. The CDR3 extends over 14 amino acids.

The chain's CDR3 is CASSLTSAPYEQFF. The CDR3 DNA follows: TGTGCCAGCAGTTTGACTAGCGCTCCCTATGAGCAGTTCTTC. V is TRBV7-6 and J is TRBJ2-1; 8 bases are a match to TRBD2. CDR1 is SGHVS, CDR2 FNYEAQ, per germline. J lost 8 bases, V lost 6 bases, and 9 bases had no gene match. There are 14 residues in the CDR3.

This CDR3 reads CASSPAGLAGVGTGELFF. DNA for the CDR3: TGTGCCAGCAGCCCAGCGGGACTAGCGGGAGTAGGCACCGGGGAGCTGTTTTTT. The V call is TRBV7-9, the J call TRBJ2-2, with 14 positions matching TRBD2. The V and J ends lost 5 bases and 4 bases, in that order; junction bases with no gene match: 9. CDR1 and CDR2 (germline): SEHNR, FQNEAQ (reference sequence). The CDR3 is 18 residues long.

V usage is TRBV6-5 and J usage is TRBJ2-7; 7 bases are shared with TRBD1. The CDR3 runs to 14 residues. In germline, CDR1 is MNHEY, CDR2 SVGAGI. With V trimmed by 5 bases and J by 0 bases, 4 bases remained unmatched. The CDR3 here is CASSRTGGSYEQYF. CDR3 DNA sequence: TGTGCCAGCAGTAGGACAGGCGGCTCCTACGAGCAGTACTTC.

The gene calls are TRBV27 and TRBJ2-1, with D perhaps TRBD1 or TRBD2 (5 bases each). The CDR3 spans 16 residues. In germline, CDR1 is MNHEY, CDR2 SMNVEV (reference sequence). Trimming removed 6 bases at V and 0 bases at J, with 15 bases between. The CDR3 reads CASSLRGALSYNEQFF. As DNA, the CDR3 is TGTGCCAGCAGCCTTCGAGGGGCGCTCTCCTACAATGAGCAGTTCTTC.